The following is a TCR beta chain sequence with its context. The data were taken from a study of T cell responses to AZD1222 COVID-19 vaccine. Sequencing was performed with immunoSEQ multiplex PCR; in TCRdb, only in-frame clones are kept and a portion is missing. The data show around 28,000 clones, with about three quarters seen just once and 5.8% held by the top ten. The sample was peripheral blood, taken on day 0 of AZD1222 vaccination. The sequence derives from an adult in good health.

The CDR3 is CASSSGLAGGDTQYF. Here the CDR3 DNA reads TGTGCCAGTAGTTCGGGACTAGCGGGAGGCGATACGCAGTATTTT. The rearrangement uses TRBV19 and TRBJ2-3; 15 positions agree with TRBD2. The CDR3 consists of 15 residues. Unmatched junction bases numbered 3, after V lost 5 bases and J lost 6 bases. The V gene's germline CDR1 is LNHDA and CDR2 SQIVND (reference sequence). Together with reference TRBV19 and TRBJ2-3, the CDR3 gives the full variable domain: DGGITQSPKYLFRKEGQNVTLSCEQNLNHDAMYWYRQDPGQGLRLIYYSQIVNDFQKGDIAEGYSVSREKKESFPLTVTSAQKNPTAFYLCASSSGLAGGDTQYFGPGTRLTVL.